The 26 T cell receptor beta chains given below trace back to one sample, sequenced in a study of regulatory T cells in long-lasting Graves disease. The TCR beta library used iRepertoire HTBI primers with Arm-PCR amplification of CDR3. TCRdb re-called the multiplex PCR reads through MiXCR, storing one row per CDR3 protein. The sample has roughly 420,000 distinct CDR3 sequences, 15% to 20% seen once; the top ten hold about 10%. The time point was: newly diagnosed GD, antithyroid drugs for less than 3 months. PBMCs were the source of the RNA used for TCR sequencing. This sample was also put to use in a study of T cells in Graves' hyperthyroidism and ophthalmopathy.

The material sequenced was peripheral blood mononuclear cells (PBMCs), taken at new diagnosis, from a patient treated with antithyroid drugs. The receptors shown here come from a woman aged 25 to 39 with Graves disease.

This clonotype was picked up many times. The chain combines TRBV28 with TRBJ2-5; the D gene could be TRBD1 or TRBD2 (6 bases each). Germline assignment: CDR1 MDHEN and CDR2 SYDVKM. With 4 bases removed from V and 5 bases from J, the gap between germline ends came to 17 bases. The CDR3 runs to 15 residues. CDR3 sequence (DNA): TGTGCCAGCAGTTCCCTGAGGGGGGCGGTGGAGACCCAGTACTTC. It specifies CASSSLRGAVETQYF. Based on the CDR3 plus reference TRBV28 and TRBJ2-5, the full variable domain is DVKVTQSSRYLVKRTGEKVFLECVQDMDHENMFWYRQDPGLGLRLIYFSYDVKMKEKGDIPEGYSVSREKKERFSLILESASTNQTSMYLCASSSLRGAVETQYFGPGTRLLVL.

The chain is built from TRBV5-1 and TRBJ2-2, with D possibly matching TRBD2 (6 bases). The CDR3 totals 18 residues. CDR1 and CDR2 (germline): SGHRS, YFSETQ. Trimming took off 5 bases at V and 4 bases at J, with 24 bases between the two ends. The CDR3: CASSKGNTGTRSTGELFF. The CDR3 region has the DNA TGCGCCAGCAGTAAGGGAAATACCGGGACTCGCTCCACCGGGGAGCTGTTTTTT.

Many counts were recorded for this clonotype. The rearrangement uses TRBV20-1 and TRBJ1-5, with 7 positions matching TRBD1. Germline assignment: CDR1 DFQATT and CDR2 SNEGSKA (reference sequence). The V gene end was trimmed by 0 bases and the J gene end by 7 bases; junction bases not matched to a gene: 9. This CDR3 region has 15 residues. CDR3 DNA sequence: TGCAGTGCTAGAGAGATTGGAGGGGGCGGACAGCCCCAGCATTTT. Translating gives CSAREIGGGGQPQHF.

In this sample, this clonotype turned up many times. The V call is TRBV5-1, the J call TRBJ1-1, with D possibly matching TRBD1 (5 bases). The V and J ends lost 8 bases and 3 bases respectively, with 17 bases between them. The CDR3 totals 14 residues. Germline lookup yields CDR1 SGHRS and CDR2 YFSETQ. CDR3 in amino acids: CASFTGGPDTEAFF. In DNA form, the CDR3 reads TGCGCCAGTTTTACAGGAGGACCAGACACTGAAGCTTTCTTT.

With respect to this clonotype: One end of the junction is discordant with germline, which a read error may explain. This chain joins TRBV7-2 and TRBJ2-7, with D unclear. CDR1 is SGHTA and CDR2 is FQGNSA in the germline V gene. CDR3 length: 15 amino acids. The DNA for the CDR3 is TGTGCTAGCAGCTTAGGTGTAAAGAGCTCCTACGAGCAGTACTTC. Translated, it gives CASSLGVKSSYEQYF.

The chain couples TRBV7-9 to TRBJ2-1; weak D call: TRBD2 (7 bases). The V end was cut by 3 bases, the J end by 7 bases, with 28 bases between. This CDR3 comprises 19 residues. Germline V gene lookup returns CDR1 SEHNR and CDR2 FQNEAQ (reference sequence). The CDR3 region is CASSFPGGPTTGVDNEQFF. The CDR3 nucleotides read TGTGCCAGCAGCTTTCCGGGGGGCCCCACCACGGGAGTCGATAATGAGCAGTTCTTC.

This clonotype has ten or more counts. The CDR3 DNA reads as TGTGCCAGCAGGCCGAATGGGGCGGGAGCCCAAGAGACCCAGTACTTC. Translation: CASRPNGAGAQETQYF. This rearrangement joins TRBV28 to TRBJ2-5, with 7 bases that match TRBD2. Looked up from germline, CDR1 is MDHEN and CDR2 is SYDVKM. Germline trimming cut 6 bases from V and 1 base from J; bases unmatched to any gene: 11. CDR3 length equals 16 residues.

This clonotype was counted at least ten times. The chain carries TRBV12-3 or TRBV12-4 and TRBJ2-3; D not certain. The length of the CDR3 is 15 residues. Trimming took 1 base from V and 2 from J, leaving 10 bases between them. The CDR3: CASSLVAFPTDTQYF. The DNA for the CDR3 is TGTGCCAGCAGTTTAGTGGCCTTCCCCACAGATACGCAGTATTTT.

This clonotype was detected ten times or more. The DNA of the CDR3 is TGTGCCAGCAGTTACCTGCGGGGGGCTTCGAAGGGGGAGCTGTTTTTT. Its protein product is CASSYLRGASKGELFF. The chain uses TRBV6-2 or TRBV6-3 and TRBJ2-2, with 8 nucleotides matching TRBD2. Trimming removed 2 bases from V and 8 bases from J; junction bases left unmatched: 10. The V gene's germline CDR1 is MNHEY and CDR2 SVGEGT. This CDR3 region has 16 residues.

As DNA, the CDR3 is TGTGCCAGCAGTTTTACCCGAAATAACTATGGCTACACCTTC. Translating it yields CASSFTRNNYGYTF. The rearrangement links TRBV27 to TRBJ1-2, with D uncertain. This CDR3 comprises 14 residues. The germline CDR1 and CDR2 sequences are MNHEY and SMNVEV (reference sequence). Trimming shortened V by 3 bases and J by 1 base, and 9 bases separated the two germline ends.

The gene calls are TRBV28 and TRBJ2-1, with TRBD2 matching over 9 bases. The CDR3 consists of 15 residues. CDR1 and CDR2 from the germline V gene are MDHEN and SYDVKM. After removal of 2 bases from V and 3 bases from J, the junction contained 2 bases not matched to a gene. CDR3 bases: TGTGCCAGCAGTTTACTAGCGGGGATCTACAATGAGCAGTTCTTC. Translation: CASSLLAGIYNEQFF.

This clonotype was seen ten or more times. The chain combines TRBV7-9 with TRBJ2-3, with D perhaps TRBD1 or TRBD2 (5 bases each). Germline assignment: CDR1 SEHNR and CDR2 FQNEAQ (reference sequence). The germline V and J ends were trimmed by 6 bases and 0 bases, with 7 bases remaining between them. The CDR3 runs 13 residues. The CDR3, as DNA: TGTGCCAGCAGACGGGACAGCACAGATACGCAGTATTTT. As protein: CASRRDSTDTQYF.

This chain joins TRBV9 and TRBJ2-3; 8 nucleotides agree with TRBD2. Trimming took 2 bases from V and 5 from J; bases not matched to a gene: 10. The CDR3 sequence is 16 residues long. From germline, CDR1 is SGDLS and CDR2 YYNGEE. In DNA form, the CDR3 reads TGTGCCAGCAGCGTCTTCGGGAGGGCCGTGGGAGATACGCAGTATTTT. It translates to CASSVFGRAVGDTQYF.

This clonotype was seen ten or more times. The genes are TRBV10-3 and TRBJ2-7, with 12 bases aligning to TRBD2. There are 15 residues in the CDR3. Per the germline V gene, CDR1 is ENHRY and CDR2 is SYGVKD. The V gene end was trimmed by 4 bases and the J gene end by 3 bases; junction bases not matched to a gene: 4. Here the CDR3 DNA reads TGTGCCATCAGTGCCACTAGCGGGAGGCGCTACGAGCAGTACTTC. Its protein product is CAISATSGRRYEQYF.

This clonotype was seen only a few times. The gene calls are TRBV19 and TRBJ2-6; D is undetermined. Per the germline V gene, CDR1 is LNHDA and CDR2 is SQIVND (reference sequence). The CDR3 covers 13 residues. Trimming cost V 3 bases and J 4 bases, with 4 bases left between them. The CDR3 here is CASSIAGANVLTF. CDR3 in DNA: TGTGCCAGTAGTATCGCAGGGGCCAACGTCCTGACTTTC.

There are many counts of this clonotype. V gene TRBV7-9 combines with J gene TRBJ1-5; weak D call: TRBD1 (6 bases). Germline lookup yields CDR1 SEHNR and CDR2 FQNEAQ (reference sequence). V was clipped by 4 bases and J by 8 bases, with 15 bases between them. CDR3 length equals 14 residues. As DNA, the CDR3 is TGTGCCAGCAGCTCAACAGGGACTCAGGAGCCCCAGCATTTT. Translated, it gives CASSSTGTQEPQHF.

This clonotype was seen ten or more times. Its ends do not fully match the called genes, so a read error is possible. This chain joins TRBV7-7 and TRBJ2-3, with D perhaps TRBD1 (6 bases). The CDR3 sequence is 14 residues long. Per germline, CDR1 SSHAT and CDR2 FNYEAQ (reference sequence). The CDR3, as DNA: TGTGCTAGCAGCTTAAACAGGGCGACAGATACGCAGTATTTT. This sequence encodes CASSLNRATDTQYF.

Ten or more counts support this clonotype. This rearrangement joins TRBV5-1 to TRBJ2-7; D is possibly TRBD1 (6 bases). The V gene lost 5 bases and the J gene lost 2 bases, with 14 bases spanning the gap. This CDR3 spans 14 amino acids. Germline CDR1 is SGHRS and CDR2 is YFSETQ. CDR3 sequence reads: CASSSGTHPYEQYF. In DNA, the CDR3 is TGCGCCAGCAGTTCCGGGACACATCCCTACGAGCAGTACTTC.

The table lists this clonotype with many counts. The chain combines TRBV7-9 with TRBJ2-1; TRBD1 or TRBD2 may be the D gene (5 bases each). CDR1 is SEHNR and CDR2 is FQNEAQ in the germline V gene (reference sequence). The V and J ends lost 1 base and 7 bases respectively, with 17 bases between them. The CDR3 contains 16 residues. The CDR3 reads CASSLGGGTLFNEQFF. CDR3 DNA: TGTGCCAGCAGCTTAGGGGGTGGGACCCTCTTTAATGAGCAGTTCTTC.

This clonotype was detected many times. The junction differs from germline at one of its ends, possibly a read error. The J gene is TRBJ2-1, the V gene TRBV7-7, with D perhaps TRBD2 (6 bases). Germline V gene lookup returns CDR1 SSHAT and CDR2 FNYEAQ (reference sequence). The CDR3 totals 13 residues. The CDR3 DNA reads TGTGCTAGCAGGGCTTTTGGGGGGAGTGAGCAGTTCTTC. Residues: CASRAFGGSEQFF.

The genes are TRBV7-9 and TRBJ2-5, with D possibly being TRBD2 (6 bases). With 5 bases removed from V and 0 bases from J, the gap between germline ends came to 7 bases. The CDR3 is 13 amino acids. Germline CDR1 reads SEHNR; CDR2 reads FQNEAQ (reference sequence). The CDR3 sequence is CASSRDYQETQYF. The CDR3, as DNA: TGTGCCAGCAGCCGGGACTACCAAGAGACCCAGTACTTC.

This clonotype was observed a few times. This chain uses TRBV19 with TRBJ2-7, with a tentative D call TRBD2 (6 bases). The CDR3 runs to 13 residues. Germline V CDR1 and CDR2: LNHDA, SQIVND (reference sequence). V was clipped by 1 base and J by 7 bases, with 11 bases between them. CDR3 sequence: CASSIVTSREQYF. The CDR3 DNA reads TGTGCCAGTAGTATAGTAACTAGCCGGGAGCAGTACTTC.

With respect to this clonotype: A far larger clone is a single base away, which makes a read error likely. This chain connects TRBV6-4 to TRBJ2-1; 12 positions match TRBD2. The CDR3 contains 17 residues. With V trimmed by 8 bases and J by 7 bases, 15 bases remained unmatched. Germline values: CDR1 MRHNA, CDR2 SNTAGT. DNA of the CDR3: TGTGCCAGCGGACTAGCGGGAAAGGGGGGTTCTAGGAATGAGCAGTTCTTC. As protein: CASGLAGKGGSRNEQFF.

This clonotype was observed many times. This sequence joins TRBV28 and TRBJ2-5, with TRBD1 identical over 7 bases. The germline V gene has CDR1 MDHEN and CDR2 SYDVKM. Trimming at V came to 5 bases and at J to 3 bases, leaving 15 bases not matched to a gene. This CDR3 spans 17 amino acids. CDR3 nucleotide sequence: TGTGCCAGCAGTGAAATAGGGACAGCTCCTTCAAAAGAGACCCAGTACTTC. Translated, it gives CASSEIGTAPSKETQYF.

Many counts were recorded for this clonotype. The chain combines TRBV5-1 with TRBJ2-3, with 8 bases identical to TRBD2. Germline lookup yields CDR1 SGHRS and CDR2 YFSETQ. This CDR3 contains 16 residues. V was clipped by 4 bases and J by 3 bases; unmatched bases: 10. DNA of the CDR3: TGCGCCAGCAGCGCCGGACTAGCCAAAATAACAGATACGCAGTATTTT. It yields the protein CASSAGLAKITDTQYF. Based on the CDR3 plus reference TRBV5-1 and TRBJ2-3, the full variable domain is KAGVTQTPRYLIKTRGQQVTLSCSPISGHRSVSWYQQTPGQGLQFLFEYFSETQRNKGNFPGRFSGRQFSNSRSEMNVSTLELGDSALYLCASSAGLAKITDTQYFGPGTRLTVL.

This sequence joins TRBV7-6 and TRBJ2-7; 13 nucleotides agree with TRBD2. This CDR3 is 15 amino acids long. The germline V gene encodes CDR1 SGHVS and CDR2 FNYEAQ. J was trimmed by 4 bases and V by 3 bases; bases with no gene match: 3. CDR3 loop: CASSLSLAGGYEQYF. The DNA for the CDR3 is TGTGCCAGCAGCTTGTCACTAGCGGGAGGGTACGAGCAGTACTTC.